What follows are 18 T cell receptor beta chains derived from one specimen sequenced in a study of cytomegalovirus exposure and HLA in healthy donors. Primers for the PCR totalled 60 Vbeta and 13 Jbeta. Sequencing was performed with immunoSEQ multiplex PCR; in TCRdb, only in-frame clones are kept and a portion is missing. The sample has 130,000 or so clones; roughly three quarters are singletons. Source material: PBMCs. The receptor set was obtained from a woman aged 55-75 years in good health and CMV-seronegative.

The rearrangement links TRBV6-1 to TRBJ2-5, with 9 bases lining up with TRBD2. The CDR3 loop spans 14 amino acids. J gave up 2 bases and V 5 bases, and 3 bases lay outside the gene matches. Germline CDR1 MNHNS, CDR2 SASEGT. CDR3 sequence: CASSLGLAQETQYF. CDR3 in DNA: TGTGCCAGCAGTCTTGGACTAGCGCAAGAGACCCAGTACTTC.

As regards this clone: Other nucleotide sequences from this sample produce the same CDR3. This sequence joins TRBV7-3 and TRBJ2-1, with 7 bases fitting TRBD2. V gave up 3 bases and J gave up 0 bases; unmatched junction bases: 2. This CDR3 has 15 residues. CDR1 and CDR2 (germline): SGHTA, FQGTGA. In nucleotides, the CDR3 is TGTGCCAGCAGCTTCGGCGGGAGCTCCTACAATGAGCAGTTCTTC. Its protein product is CASSFGGSSYNEQFF. The full variable domain, with the rest looked up from reference TRBV7-3 and TRBJ2-1, is GAGVSQTPSNKVTEKGKYVELRCDPISGHTALYWYRQSLGQGPEFLIYFQGTGAADDSGLPNDRFFAVRPEGSVSTLKIQRTERGDSAVYLCASSFGGSSYNEQFFGPGTRLTVL.

In its sample, this clone was seen once. Other DNA sequences in the sample encode the same CDR3. The V call is TRBV6-5, the J call TRBJ2-7; 11 nucleotides agree with TRBD2. This CDR3 spans 15 amino acids. Germline loops: CDR1 MNHEY, CDR2 SVGAGI. V lost 6 bases to trimming and J lost 6 bases; unmatched junction nucleotides: 10. CDR3 in amino acids: CASSTRLAGLFEQYF. The CDR3 DNA follows: TGTGCCAGCAGCACCCGACTAGCGGGATTGTTCGAGCAGTACTTC.

This clone appeared once. The chain carries TRBV6-6 and TRBJ2-5; 8 bases map to TRBD1. The germline CDR1 and CDR2 sequences are MNHNY and SVGAGI (reference sequence). V lost 4 bases to trimming and J lost 5 bases; unmatched junction nucleotides: 3. The CDR3 spans 13 residues. This CDR3 reads CASSFRGLETQYF. The CDR3 nucleotides are TGTGCCAGCAGTTTCAGGGGGCTCGAGACCCAGTACTTC.

This chain connects TRBV7-3 to TRBJ2-3; D remains unclear. The V gene's germline CDR1 is SGHTA and CDR2 FQGTGA. V lost 0 bases, J lost 4 bases, and 14 bases lay in between. CDR3 size: 16 residues. The CDR3 DNA follows: TGTGCCAGCAGCTTAACCGGTCTAGGAATTGCAGATACGCAGTATTTT. As protein: CASSLTGLGIADTQYF.

The chain links TRBV5-1 to TRBJ2-7; 8 bases fit TRBD2. With V trimmed by 1 base and J by 4 bases, 7 bases remained unmatched. The CDR3 is 15 residues long. CDR1 is SGHRS, CDR2 YFSETQ, per germline. The CDR3 here is CASSLNTGGSYEQYF. CDR3 DNA sequence: TGCGCCAGCAGCTTGAACACGGGAGGGTCGTACGAGCAGTACTTC.

By share, this clone ranks as medium-sized. The chain employs TRBV7-9 and TRBJ2-7; 7 bases align to TRBD1. CDR3 size: 14 residues. Germline lookup yields CDR1 SEHNR and CDR2 FQNEAQ (reference sequence). V dropped 4 bases and J dropped 6; count of bases not matched to a gene: 9. Written as DNA, the CDR3 is TGTGCCAGCAGCTGGGCCGGGACAGTCGTCGAGCAGTACTTC. Translation gives CASSWAGTVVEQYF.

V usage is TRBV5-6 and J usage is TRBJ2-7; D perhaps matches TRBD1 (6 bases). CDR1 is SGHDT and CDR2 is YYEEEE in the germline V gene. The V end was cut by 4 bases, the J end by 3 bases, with 14 bases between. This CDR3 region has 14 residues. CDR3 nucleotide sequence: TGTGCCAGCAGCGGTGGTGAAGGGGGCTACGAGCAGTACTTC. As protein: CASSGGEGGYEQYF.

This clone has more than one count but fewer than ten. This sequence joins TRBV15 and TRBJ2-5; 13 bases fit TRBD2. The CDR3 consists of 18 residues. The junction had 9 bases not matched to a gene; V was cut back by 3 bases and J by 2 bases. The germline V gene encodes CDR1 LNHNV and CDR2 YYDKDF (reference sequence). CDR3 in DNA: TGTGCCACCAGCAGGGGAGAACCGGGACTAGCGGGGCAAGAGACCCAGTACTTC. This encodes CATSRGEPGLAGQETQYF. Full variable domain (outside the CDR3, taken from reference TRBV15 and TRBJ2-5): DAMVIQNPRYQVTQFGKPVTLSCSQTLNHNVMYWYQQKSSQAPKLLFHYYDKDFNNEADTPDNFQSRRPNTSFCFLDIRSPGLGDTAMYLCATSRGEPGLAGQETQYFGPGTRLLVL.

V is TRBV28 and J is TRBJ2-2; 7 bases map to TRBD1. The CDR3 spans 16 residues. V lost 6 bases and J lost 6; bases outside the gene matches: 13. Germline V gene lookup returns CDR1 MDHEN and CDR2 SYDVKM. The CDR3 is CASSPSQGRRAGELFF. The CDR3 DNA sequence: TGTGCCAGCAGCCCATCACAGGGGCGGCGGGCCGGGGAGCTGTTTTTT.

The chain uses TRBV5-1 and TRBJ2-7, with 16 positions matching TRBD2. There are 17 residues in the CDR3. V gave up 0 bases and J gave up 2 bases; unmatched junction bases: 2. From germline, CDR1 is SGHRS and CDR2 YFSETQ. CDR3 nucleotides: TGCGCCAGCAGCTTGGGGGGACTAGCGGGGGGGCCCTACGAGCAGTACTTC. Translating gives CASSLGGLAGGPYEQYF.

The chain employs TRBV6-1 and TRBJ1-1, with TRBD1 matching over 7 bases. Germline V CDR1 and CDR2: MNHNS, SASEGT. The trim removed 4 bases at V and 6 bases at J, leaving 8 bases unmatched. This CDR3 comprises 14 residues. Here the CDR3 DNA reads TGTGCCAGCAGTGCCAGCGGACAGGCCTCTGAAGCTTTCTTT. Translating gives CASSASGQASEAFF.

The V gene is TRBV5-1, the J gene TRBJ2-5; D is perhaps TRBD1 (5 bases). Germline assignment: CDR1 SGHRS and CDR2 YFSETQ. This CDR3 has 14 amino acids. V shed 4 bases and J shed 3 bases, with 13 bases lying between them. The CDR3 DNA follows: TGCGCCAGCAGCCTGCTGAAAGGGGAAGAGACCCAGTACTTC. It translates to CASSLLKGEETQYF. Full variable domain (remainder filled in from reference TRBV5-1 and TRBJ2-5): KAGVTQTPRYLIKTRGQQVTLSCSPISGHRSVSWYQQTPGQGLQFLFEYFSETQRNKGNFPGRFSGRQFSNSRSEMNVSTLELGDSALYLCASSLLKGEETQYFGPGTRLLVL.

The CDR3 protein is CASRPTGQRNTIYF. The CDR3 bases are TGTGCCAGCCGACCGACAGGGCAAAGAAACACCATATATTTT. The V and J genes are TRBV28 and TRBJ1-3; 7 bases are a match to TRBD1. The CDR3 covers 14 residues. Trimming at V came to 8 bases and at J to 5 bases, leaving 9 bases not matched to a gene. CDR1 is MDHEN, CDR2 SYDVKM, per germline. Complete variable domain (other parts from reference TRBV28 and TRBJ1-3): DVKVTQSSRYLVKRTGEKVFLECVQDMDHENMFWYRQDPGLGLRLIYFSYDVKMKEKGDIPEGYSVSREKKERFSLILESASTNQTSMYLCASRPTGQRNTIYFGEGSWLTVV.

J is TRBJ2-2 and V is TRBV19; D gene ambiguous. The germline V gene has CDR1 LNHDA and CDR2 SQIVND (reference sequence). The CDR3 spans 12 residues. Trimming shortened V by 5 bases and J by 6 bases, and 7 bases separated the two germline ends. This CDR3 is CASSVPAGELFF. The CDR3 DNA reads TGTGCCAGTAGTGTCCCCGCCGGGGAGCTGTTTTTT.

The CDR3 DNA sequence: TGTGCCAGCAGCTCCCGACTAGCGGGCCTCTACAATGAGCAGTTCTTC. This translates into CASSSRLAGLYNEQFF. The rearrangement joins TRBV5-4 to TRBJ2-1; 10 bases agree with TRBD2. Germline V gives CDR1 SGHNT, CDR2 YYREEE (reference sequence). J was trimmed by 3 bases and V by 3 bases; bases with no gene match: 6. CDR3 length: 16 amino acids. The full variable domain, rest sourced from reference TRBV5-4 and TRBJ2-1, is ETGVTQSPTHLIKTRGQQVTLRCSSQSGHNTVSWYQQALGQGPQFIFQYYREEENGRGNFPPRFSGLQFPNYSSELNVNALELDDSALYLCASSSRLAGLYNEQFFGPGTRLTVL.

This chain connects TRBV27 to TRBJ2-5; tentatively, D is TRBD1 (6 bases). The CDR3 has 13 residues. V was cut by 8 bases and J by 4 bases, with 14 bases left in between. The germline V gene encodes CDR1 MNHEY and CDR2 SMNVEV (reference sequence). CDR3 residues: CASAGTPLETQYF. The CDR3 nucleotides are TGTGCCAGCGCCGGGACACCTCTAGAGACCCAGTACTTC.

As regards this clone: One junction end does not reproduce the germline sequence, and a read error may be involved. This chain connects TRBV7-7 to TRBJ2-5; tentatively, D is TRBD1 (6 bases). The CDR3 is 14 residues long. Looked up from germline, CDR1 is SSHAT and CDR2 is FNYEAQ (reference sequence). The CDR3 DNA sequence: TGTGCTAGCAGCCCCGTCGGCAGGGGAGAGACCCAGTACTTC. Protein product: CASSPVGRGETQYF. Full variable domain (missing parts from reference TRBV7-7 and TRBJ2-5): GAGVSQSPRYKVTKRGQDVTLRCDPISSHATLYWYQQALGQGPEFLTYFNYEAQPDKSGLPSDRFSAERPEGSISTLTIQRTEQRDSAMYRCASSPVGRGETQYFGPGTRLLVL.